Listed below are T cell receptor beta chains from one sample, sequenced in a study of blood T cell repertoires in COVID-19. The repertoire was sequenced with immunoSEQ multiplex PCR; TCRdb's copy has only in-frame clones and lacks some. The sample lists about 250,000 clones, around four fifths seen once, with more than 6% in the top ten. Sequencing was performed on peripheral blood. The receptor source for this set is a woman aged 55-70 years with active or convalescent COVID-19. The CDR3 runs from the conserved cysteine through the conserved F or W. Fields, in order: clone size, V gene, J gene, D gene, CDR3 protein, CDR3 DNA. The D gene is left open where the match is weak. Size values are once, few and many counts, or a class for expanded clones, and some rows have none.

abundance: .; v_gene: TRBV7-3; j_gene: TRBJ2-1; d_gene: TRBD2; CDR3aa: CASSPSSSGHNEQFF; CDR3nt: TGTGCCAGCAGCCCCTCTAGTAGCGGGCATAATGAGCAGTTCTTC
abundance: .; v_gene: TRBV6-6; j_gene: TRBJ1-5; d_gene: TRBD1; CDR3aa: CASRTGEGNQPQHF; CDR3nt: TGTGCCAGCAGAACAGGGGAAGGAAATCAGCCCCAGCATTTT
abundance: .; v_gene: TRBV11-2; j_gene: TRBJ1-6; d_gene: .; CDR3aa: CASSLNPGDSPLHF; CDR3nt: TGTGCCAGCAGCTTAAACCCAGGGGATTCACCCCTCCACTTT
abundance: .; v_gene: TRBV10-3; j_gene: TRBJ1-2; d_gene: .; CDR3aa: CAISESEGSNYGYTF; CDR3nt: TGTGCCATCAGTGAGTCGGAGGGTAGTAACTATGGCTACACCTTC
abundance: .; v_gene: TRBV3-1/TRBV3-2; j_gene: TRBJ1-6; d_gene: TRBD1; CDR3aa: CASSQEGQFSYNSPLHF; CDR3nt: TGTGCCAGCAGCCAAGAGGGACAGTTCTCCTATAATTCACCCCTCCACTTT
abundance: once; v_gene: TRBV6-4; j_gene: TRBJ2-2; d_gene: .; CDR3aa: CASSEGVNTGELFF; CDR3nt: TGTGCCAGCAGTGAGGGCGTTAACACCGGGGAGCTGTTTTTT
abundance: .; v_gene: TRBV30; j_gene: TRBJ1-5; d_gene: .; CDR3aa: CACGGQPQHF; CDR3nt: TGTGCCTGCGGGGGACAGCCCCAGCATTTT
abundance: .; v_gene: TRBV5-1; j_gene: TRBJ2-2; d_gene: TRBD1; CDR3aa: CASSLDGTGATGELFF; CDR3nt: TGCGCCAGCAGCTTGGATGGGACAGGGGCAACCGGGGAGCTGTTTTTT
abundance: .; v_gene: TRBV6-5; j_gene: TRBJ1-1; d_gene: .; CDR3aa: CASSPSTGYRSEAFF; CDR3nt: TGTGCCAGCAGTCCATCTACAGGGTACCGATCTGAAGCTTTCTTT
abundance: .; v_gene: TRBV5-1; j_gene: TRBJ2-7; d_gene: TRBD2; CDR3aa: CASSLMTSGRGVPYEQYF; CDR3nt: TGCGCCAGCAGCTTGATGACTAGCGGGAGAGGGGTCCCCTACGAGCAGTACTTC
abundance: .; v_gene: TRBV28; j_gene: TRBJ1-5; d_gene: .; CDR3aa: CAGTPPSVNQPQHF; CDR3nt: TGTGCCGGTACCCCCCCCTCAGTGAATCAGCCCCAGCATTTT
abundance: .; v_gene: TRBV5-1; j_gene: TRBJ1-3; d_gene: .; CDR3aa: CASSLVPVSSGNTIYF; CDR3nt: TGCGCCAGCAGCTTGGTTCCCGTGAGCTCTGGAAACACCATATATTTT
abundance: many; v_gene: TRBV4-1; j_gene: TRBJ2-5; d_gene: TRBD2; CDR3aa: CASSQDSGGVQETQYF; CDR3nt: TGCGCCAGCAGCCAAGACAGCGGGGGGGTCCAAGAGACCCAGTACTTC
abundance: .; v_gene: TRBV27; j_gene: TRBJ1-1; d_gene: .; CDR3aa: CASNRASMNTEAFF; CDR3nt: TGTGCCAGCAACAGGGCATCGATGAACACTGAAGCTTTCTTT
abundance: .; v_gene: TRBV3-1/TRBV3-2; j_gene: TRBJ2-5; d_gene: TRBD1; CDR3aa: CASSQDIATGQETQYF; CDR3nt: TGTGCCAGCAGCCAAGATATTGCGACAGGGCAAGAGACCCAGTACTTC
abundance: .; v_gene: TRBV5-8; j_gene: TRBJ2-7; d_gene: .; CDR3aa: CASSSYLSYEQYF; CDR3nt: TGTGCCAGCAGCTCCTACCTCTCCTACGAGCAGTACTTC
abundance: once; v_gene: TRBV11-3; j_gene: TRBJ1-1; d_gene: TRBD1; CDR3aa: CASSSRTGNTEAFF; CDR3nt: TGTGCCAGCAGCTCTAGGACAGGGAACACTGAAGCTTTCTTT
abundance: .; v_gene: TRBV4-1; j_gene: TRBJ2-7; d_gene: TRBD1; CDR3aa: CASSHDRDSPYEQYF; CDR3nt: TGCGCCAGCAGCCACGATCGGGACAGCCCCTACGAGCAGTACTTC
abundance: once; v_gene: TRBV19; j_gene: TRBJ2-1; d_gene: .; CDR3aa: CASSIQVFNEQFF; CDR3nt: TGTGCCAGTAGTATACAGGTCTTCAATGAGCAGTTCTTC
abundance: .; v_gene: TRBV2; j_gene: TRBJ2-7; d_gene: TRBD1; CDR3aa: CASSRQGSYEQYF; CDR3nt: TGTGCCAGCAGTCGACAGGGGTCCTACGAGCAGTACTTC
abundance: .; v_gene: TRBV7-2; j_gene: TRBJ1-1; d_gene: TRBD1; CDR3aa: CASRPDRGNTEAFF; CDR3nt: TGTGCCAGCAGGCCGGACAGGGGGAACACTGAAGCTTTCTTT
abundance: once; v_gene: TRBV30; j_gene: TRBJ2-7; d_gene: .; CDR3aa: CAWSAGTLSYEQYF; CDR3nt: TGTGCCTGGAGTGCCGGGACTCTCTCCTACGAGCAGTACTTC
abundance: .; v_gene: TRBV9; j_gene: TRBJ2-2; d_gene: .; CDR3aa: CASSSRIGRDTGELFF; CDR3nt: TGTGCCAGCAGCTCCCGGATCGGTCGGGACACCGGGGAGCTGTTTTTT
abundance: .; v_gene: TRBV27; j_gene: TRBJ1-1; d_gene: TRBD1; CDR3aa: CASSPTRDRGRDEAFF; CDR3nt: TGTGCCAGCAGTCCAACCCGGGACAGGGGTCGGGATGAAGCTTTCTTT
abundance: .; v_gene: TRBV7-8; j_gene: TRBJ1-1; d_gene: .; CDR3aa: CASSLVSKGDAFF; CDR3nt: TGTGCCAGCAGCTTAGTTAGCAAGGGAGACGCTTTCTTT
abundance: .; v_gene: TRBV6-5; j_gene: TRBJ2-1; d_gene: .; CDR3aa: CASGYLDDEQFF; CDR3nt: TGTGCCAGCGGATACCTAGACGATGAGCAGTTCTTC
abundance: .; v_gene: TRBV5-1; j_gene: TRBJ2-1; d_gene: TRBD1; CDR3aa: CASSWGDRVFFF; CDR3nt: TGCGCCAGCAGCTGGGGGGACAGGGTATTTTTCTTC
abundance: .; v_gene: TRBV12-5; j_gene: TRBJ1-2; d_gene: .; CDR3aa: CASGLVTGSNYGYTF; CDR3nt: TGTGCTAGTGGTTTGGTTACGGGATCTAACTATGGCTACACCTTC
abundance: .; v_gene: TRBV9; j_gene: TRBJ2-3; d_gene: .; CDR3aa: CASSVVGHSTDTQYF; CDR3nt: TGTGCCAGCAGCGTAGTGGGACACTCCACAGATACGCAGTATTTT
abundance: .; v_gene: TRBV19; j_gene: TRBJ2-7; d_gene: .; CDR3aa: CASSSDTLYEQYF; CDR3nt: TGTGCCAGTTCCTCGGACACGCTCTACGAGCAGTACTTC
abundance: once; v_gene: TRBV7-2; j_gene: TRBJ1-1; d_gene: .; CDR3aa: CASSLNGIFDGAFF; CDR3nt: TGTGCCAGCAGCTTAAACGGGATTTTTGACGGGGCTTTCTTT
abundance: .; v_gene: TRBV11-2; j_gene: TRBJ2-1; d_gene: .; CDR3aa: CASSLEGGGRGNEQFF; CDR3nt: TGTGCCAGCAGCTTAGAGGGCGGGGGCCGGGGGAATGAGCAGTTCTTC
abundance: .; v_gene: TRBV24-1; j_gene: TRBJ1-1; d_gene: .; CDR3aa: CATSDPQVTEAFF; CDR3nt: TGTGCCACCAGTGATCCACAGGTCACTGAAGCTTTCTTT
abundance: .; v_gene: TRBV28; j_gene: TRBJ2-7; d_gene: TRBD1; CDR3aa: CASSLRQGAGEQYF; CDR3nt: TGTGCCAGCAGTTTACGACAGGGGGCCGGCGAGCAGTACTTC
abundance: once; v_gene: TRBV7-2; j_gene: TRBJ1-2; d_gene: .; CDR3aa: CASSLFAEGGYTF; CDR3nt: TGTGCCAGCAGCTTATTTGCGGAGGGGGGCTACACCTTC